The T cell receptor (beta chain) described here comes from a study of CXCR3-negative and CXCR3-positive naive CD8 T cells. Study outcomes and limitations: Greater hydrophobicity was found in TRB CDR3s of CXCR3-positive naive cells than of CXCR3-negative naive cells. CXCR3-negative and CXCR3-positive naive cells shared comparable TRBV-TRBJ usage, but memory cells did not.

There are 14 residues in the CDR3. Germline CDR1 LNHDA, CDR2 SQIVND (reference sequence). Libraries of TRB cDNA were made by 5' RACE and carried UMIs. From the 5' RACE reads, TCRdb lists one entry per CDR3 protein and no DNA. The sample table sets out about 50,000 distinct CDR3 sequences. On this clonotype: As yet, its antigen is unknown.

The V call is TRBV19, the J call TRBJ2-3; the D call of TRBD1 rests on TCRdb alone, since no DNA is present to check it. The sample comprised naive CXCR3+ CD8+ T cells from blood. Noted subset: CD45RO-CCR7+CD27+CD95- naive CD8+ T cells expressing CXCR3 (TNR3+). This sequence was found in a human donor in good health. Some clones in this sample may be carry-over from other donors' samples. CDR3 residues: CASSTREFTDTQYF.